Listed below are T cell receptor beta chains from one sample, sequenced in a study of PD-1 blockade in classical Hodgkin lymphoma. The data were produced by immunoSEQ multiplex PCR, yet TCRdb's version contains in-frame clones alone and is incomplete. There are 100,000 or so clones in the sample; around 90% occur only once, and 15% to 20% lies in the top ten. Sequencing used peripheral blood mononuclear cells (PBMCs), obtained before the fourth cycle of nivolumab. The receptors originated from a human donor with classical Hodgkin lymphoma. Both conserved end residues are part of each CDR3. Each record gives: V gene, clone size, D gene, J gene, CDR3 DNA, CDR3 protein. The D gene is left open where the match is weak. Clone size is stated in some rows and not others, as once, few, many or a class when expanded.

v_gene: TRBV13
abundance: NA
d_gene: NA
j_gene: TRBJ2-7
CDR3nt: TGTGCCAGCAGCTTAGGCCCTGGCGGATACTACGAGCAGTACTTC
CDR3aa: CASSLGPGGYYEQYF

v_gene: TRBV7-6
abundance: once
d_gene: NA
j_gene: TRBJ1-5
CDR3nt: TGTGCCAGCAGCTGGGGGGAGGGTCAGCCCCAGCATTTT
CDR3aa: CASSWGEGQPQHF

v_gene: TRBV7-6
abundance: NA
d_gene: TRBD2
j_gene: TRBJ2-2
CDR3nt: TGTGCCAGCAGCTCACTAGCGGGAGGGCCTAGCACCGGGGAGCTGTTTTTT
CDR3aa: CASSSLAGGPSTGELFF

v_gene: TRBV15
abundance: NA
d_gene: NA
j_gene: TRBJ1-5
CDR3nt: TGTGCCACCAGCAGAGATCGATGGGTAAGAGGCGGAAGCAATCAGCCCCAGCATTTT
CDR3aa: CATSRDRWVRGGSNQPQHF

v_gene: TRBV4-3
abundance: NA
d_gene: NA
j_gene: TRBJ1-5
CDR3nt: TGCGCCAGCAGCTCGGGGGGCAATAGCAATCAGCCCCAGCATTTT
CDR3aa: CASSSGGNSNQPQHF

v_gene: TRBV19
abundance: NA
d_gene: NA
j_gene: TRBJ1-3
CDR3nt: TGTGCCAGTAGTATAGGGCAGAGCTCTGGAAACACCATATATTTT
CDR3aa: CASSIGQSSGNTIYF

v_gene: TRBV30
abundance: NA
d_gene: TRBD2
j_gene: TRBJ2-1
CDR3nt: TGTGCCTGGAGTGTAAACGTAGCGGGAGTTGGTGAGCAGTTCTTC
CDR3aa: CAWSVNVAGVGEQFF

v_gene: TRBV2
abundance: NA
d_gene: TRBD1
j_gene: TRBJ2-5
CDR3nt: TGTGCCAGCAGGGCCGGGACAGGGGAAGAGACCCAGTACTTC
CDR3aa: CASRAGTGEETQYF

v_gene: TRBV10-1
abundance: once
d_gene: NA
j_gene: TRBJ2-5
CDR3nt: TGCGCCAGCAGTGCAGGAGAGACCCAGTACTTC
CDR3aa: CASSAGETQYF

v_gene: TRBV6-1
abundance: NA
d_gene: TRBD1
j_gene: TRBJ1-1
CDR3nt: TGTGCCAGCAGTGAACGACAGGGGAGGGTGCCTGAAGCTTTCTTT
CDR3aa: CASSERQGRVPEAFF

v_gene: TRBV5-1
abundance: NA
d_gene: NA
j_gene: TRBJ1-4
CDR3nt: TGCGCCAGCAGCTTGCCCCTTGGCGATGAAAAACTGTTTTTT
CDR3aa: CASSLPLGDEKLFF

v_gene: TRBV4-1
abundance: once
d_gene: NA
j_gene: TRBJ1-1
CDR3nt: TGCGCCAGCAGCCAAGTCCGGCTGGGCCAAGGGGGGGAAGGCGACACTGAAGCTTTCTTT
CDR3aa: CASSQVRLGQGGEGDTEAFF

v_gene: TRBV19
abundance: once
d_gene: TRBD1
j_gene: TRBJ2-2
CDR3nt: TGTGCCACCCATCGACAGGGGGCGGACGGGGAGCTGTTTTTT
CDR3aa: CATHRQGADGELFF

v_gene: TRBV19
abundance: NA
d_gene: NA
j_gene: TRBJ2-3
CDR3nt: TGTGCCAGTGAAGAGGGTGGCACAGATACGCAGTATTTT
CDR3aa: CASEEGGTDTQYF

v_gene: TRBV7-2
abundance: NA
d_gene: TRBD1
j_gene: TRBJ2-7
CDR3nt: TGTGCCAGCAGCTGGGACAGATCCTCCTACGAGCAGTACTTC
CDR3aa: CASSWDRSSYEQYF

v_gene: TRBV7-9
abundance: once
d_gene: TRBD1
j_gene: TRBJ2-5
CDR3nt: TGTGCCAGCAGCCGGGACAGCCTGGAGACCCAGTACTTC
CDR3aa: CASSRDSLETQYF

v_gene: TRBV13
abundance: NA
d_gene: NA
j_gene: TRBJ1-1
CDR3nt: TGTGCCAGCAGCCCGGGCCTCAGCCCAGAAGCTTTCTTT
CDR3aa: CASSPGLSPEAFF

v_gene: TRBV9
abundance: NA
d_gene: NA
j_gene: TRBJ1-2
CDR3nt: TGTGCCAGCAGCGAGACTACGACAGGACGTGGGGGTTCGAATGGCTACACCTTC
CDR3aa: CASSETTTGRGGSNGYTF

v_gene: TRBV2
abundance: NA
d_gene: TRBD1
j_gene: TRBJ2-3
CDR3nt: TGTGCCAGCAGTCGCAACCGGGACAGGTCGGCAGATACGCAGTATTTT
CDR3aa: CASSRNRDRSADTQYF

v_gene: TRBV5-4
abundance: NA
d_gene: NA
j_gene: TRBJ1-4
CDR3nt: TGTGCCAGCAGCTTGAGAGTGGGGGAAAAACTGTTTTTT
CDR3aa: CASSLRVGEKLFF

v_gene: TRBV30
abundance: NA
d_gene: TRBD1
j_gene: TRBJ1-4
CDR3nt: TGTGCCTGGAGTCCCAAGACAGGGGCGTGGGAAAAACTGTTTTTT
CDR3aa: CAWSPKTGAWEKLFF

v_gene: TRBV7-9
abundance: NA
d_gene: TRBD1
j_gene: TRBJ1-2
CDR3nt: TGTGCCAGCAGCCAGGGGGAGGACAGGGCGGACTATGGCTACACCTTC
CDR3aa: CASSQGEDRADYGYTF

v_gene: TRBV7-9
abundance: NA
d_gene: NA
j_gene: TRBJ1-1
CDR3nt: TGTGCCAGCAGCCTCGGGACAAGCAAGAACACTGAAGCTTTCTTT
CDR3aa: CASSLGTSKNTEAFF

v_gene: TRBV15
abundance: NA
d_gene: NA
j_gene: TRBJ1-2
CDR3nt: TGTGCCACCAGTCCTTCGGATGAGGATAGTTATGGCTACACCTTC
CDR3aa: CATSPSDEDSYGYTF

v_gene: TRBV18
abundance: NA
d_gene: NA
j_gene: TRBJ2-1
CDR3nt: TGTGCCAGCTCACCGGGACTTTATACTTACAATGAGCAGTTCTTC
CDR3aa: CASSPGLYTYNEQFF

v_gene: TRBV6-4
abundance: NA
d_gene: TRBD2
j_gene: TRBJ2-1
CDR3nt: TGTGCCAGCAGTCCTGACGGGGGGACCTACAATGAGCAGTTCTTC
CDR3aa: CASSPDGGTYNEQFF

v_gene: TRBV12-5
abundance: NA
d_gene: NA
j_gene: TRBJ1-1
CDR3nt: TGTGCTAGTGGTTTGGGGAACACTGAAGCTTTCTTT
CDR3aa: CASGLGNTEAFF

v_gene: TRBV18
abundance: NA
d_gene: NA
j_gene: TRBJ2-7
CDR3nt: TGTGCCAGCTCACCACCGGGGGCTAGGTTTCCAGACTACGAGCAGTACTTC
CDR3aa: CASSPPGARFPDYEQYF

v_gene: TRBV27
abundance: NA
d_gene: TRBD1
j_gene: TRBJ2-3
CDR3nt: TGTGCCAGCAGTTTAATGGGACAGGGTGTCGATACGCAGTATTTT
CDR3aa: CASSLMGQGVDTQYF

v_gene: TRBV5-6
abundance: once
d_gene: NA
j_gene: TRBJ2-1
CDR3nt: TGTGCCAGCAGCTTGGGGCTGGGGGCGGCTTCCTACAATGAGCAGTTCTTC
CDR3aa: CASSLGLGAASYNEQFF

v_gene: TRBV7-9
abundance: NA
d_gene: NA
j_gene: TRBJ1-2
CDR3nt: TGTGCCAGCAGCAAGATAACCAGGACAGACCCCTATGGCTACACCTTC
CDR3aa: CASSKITRTDPYGYTF

v_gene: TRBV18
abundance: NA
d_gene: NA
j_gene: TRBJ2-7
CDR3nt: TGTGCCAGCTCACCACCGGTATTAGGGGTGAGTTACGAGCAGTACTTC
CDR3aa: CASSPPVLGVSYEQYF

v_gene: TRBV29-1
abundance: NA
d_gene: NA
j_gene: TRBJ2-5
CDR3nt: TGCAGCGTTCTCGGGGAACTCCAAGAGACCCAGTACTTC
CDR3aa: CSVLGELQETQYF

v_gene: TRBV2
abundance: NA
d_gene: NA
j_gene: TRBJ2-5
CDR3nt: TGTGCCAGCAGTGAAAATGGGGAAGAGACCCAGTACTTC
CDR3aa: CASSENGEETQYF

v_gene: TRBV5-4
abundance: NA
d_gene: TRBD1
j_gene: TRBJ2-7
CDR3nt: TGTGCCAGCAGCTTGGCGGGACAGAACTACGAGCAGTACTTC
CDR3aa: CASSLAGQNYEQYF

v_gene: TRBV9
abundance: NA
d_gene: TRBD2
j_gene: TRBJ2-1
CDR3nt: TGTGCCAGCAGCGTAGGGGTTAGCGGGAGTACCTACAATGAGCAGTTCTTC
CDR3aa: CASSVGVSGSTYNEQFF

v_gene: TRBV19
abundance: NA
d_gene: TRBD1
j_gene: TRBJ2-5
CDR3nt: TGTGCCAGTAGTATACTAGGGACAGGGGGATCTGAGACCCAGTACTTC
CDR3aa: CASSILGTGGSETQYF

v_gene: TRBV15
abundance: NA
d_gene: TRBD1
j_gene: TRBJ2-7
CDR3nt: TGTGCCACCAGCAGAGAGGGACAGGCCTACGAGCAGTACTTC
CDR3aa: CATSREGQAYEQYF

v_gene: TRBV5-6
abundance: NA
d_gene: NA
j_gene: TRBJ1-2
CDR3nt: TGTGCCAGCAGCTTTTTGGACTATGGCTACACCTTC
CDR3aa: CASSFLDYGYTF

v_gene: TRBV7-9
abundance: once
d_gene: NA
j_gene: TRBJ2-7
CDR3nt: TGTGCCAGCAGCCTCAAAGCGGCGAACTCCTACGAGCAGTACTTC
CDR3aa: CASSLKAANSYEQYF

v_gene: TRBV27
abundance: NA
d_gene: NA
j_gene: TRBJ2-7
CDR3nt: TGTGCCAGCAGGGTAGGGAAGACGACGGGAGAGCAGTACTTC
CDR3aa: CASRVGKTTGEQYF

v_gene: TRBV9
abundance: NA
d_gene: TRBD1
j_gene: TRBJ1-6
CDR3nt: TGTGCCAGCAGCGAGGGACAGCAAAATAATTCACCCCTCCACTTT
CDR3aa: CASSEGQQNNSPLHF

v_gene: TRBV7-9
abundance: NA
d_gene: NA
j_gene: TRBJ2-4
CDR3nt: TGTGCCAGCAGCCCGACGATGTTAAATAGTTACCTTCGGAGCATTCAGTACTTC
CDR3aa: CASSPTMLNSYLRSIQYF

v_gene: TRBV4-3
abundance: NA
d_gene: NA
j_gene: TRBJ1-2
CDR3nt: TGCGCCAGCAGCCAAGAAGAGGGGAACTATGGCTACACCTTC
CDR3aa: CASSQEEGNYGYTF

v_gene: TRBV5-4
abundance: NA
d_gene: TRBD2
j_gene: TRBJ2-7
CDR3nt: TGTGCCAGCAGTTTGCTAGCTAGCGGGAGTATCAACGAGCAGTACTTC
CDR3aa: CASSLLASGSINEQYF

v_gene: TRBV5-4
abundance: NA
d_gene: NA
j_gene: TRBJ1-6
CDR3nt: TGTGCCAGCAGCGAGTGGCTCTCCCAGAATTCACCCCTCCACTTT
CDR3aa: CASSEWLSQNSPLHF

v_gene: TRBV5-6
abundance: once
d_gene: TRBD1
j_gene: TRBJ1-2
CDR3nt: TGTGCCAGCAGCTTCTCGGACAGGAAGTCTAACTATGGCTACACCTTC
CDR3aa: CASSFSDRKSNYGYTF

v_gene: TRBV30
abundance: NA
d_gene: NA
j_gene: TRBJ1-4
CDR3nt: TGTGCCTGGAGTGCGGGGGAGGGAAAACTGTTTTTT
CDR3aa: CAWSAGEGKLFF

v_gene: TRBV2
abundance: NA
d_gene: NA
j_gene: TRBJ1-1
CDR3nt: TGTGCCAGCAGTGAATCTCCATTTGAGGTAATGAACACTGAAGCTTTCTTT
CDR3aa: CASSESPFEVMNTEAFF

v_gene: TRBV5-1
abundance: NA
d_gene: NA
j_gene: TRBJ1-1
CDR3nt: TGCGCCAGCAGCTTGGACACAGGAAACACTGAAGCTTTCTTT
CDR3aa: CASSLDTGNTEAFF

v_gene: TRBV15
abundance: NA
d_gene: TRBD2
j_gene: TRBJ2-5
CDR3nt: TGTGCCACCAGCAGAGGAGCGGGAGAAGAGACCCAGTACTTC
CDR3aa: CATSRGAGEETQYF

v_gene: TRBV9
abundance: once
d_gene: TRBD1
j_gene: TRBJ1-1
CDR3nt: TGTGCCAGCAGCGGACTACAGGGGGGCCTAATGAACACTGAAGCTTTCTTT
CDR3aa: CASSGLQGGLMNTEAFF

v_gene: TRBV14
abundance: NA
d_gene: NA
j_gene: TRBJ1-3
CDR3nt: TGTGCCAGCAGTCTTACAAGTTCGGGAAACACCATATATTTT
CDR3aa: CASSLTSSGNTIYF

v_gene: TRBV27
abundance: few
d_gene: NA
j_gene: TRBJ1-5
CDR3nt: TGTGCCAGCAGAACGGACACTCGGGGTCAGCCCCAGCATTTT
CDR3aa: CASRTDTRGQPQHF

v_gene: TRBV2
abundance: NA
d_gene: NA
j_gene: TRBJ1-3
CDR3nt: TGTGCCAGCAGTGAATCAGCTTTCGGGGGTAGAAACACCATATATTTT
CDR3aa: CASSESAFGGRNTIYF

v_gene: TRBV7-2
abundance: NA
d_gene: TRBD1
j_gene: TRBJ2-1
CDR3nt: TGTGCCAGCAGCCGCCGGACAGGGGGCTGGTCCTACAATGAGCAGTTCTTC
CDR3aa: CASSRRTGGWSYNEQFF

v_gene: TRBV5-1
abundance: NA
d_gene: TRBD2
j_gene: TRBJ2-5
CDR3nt: TGCGCCAGCAGCTTAGCGGGGACCCAAGAGACCCAGTACTTC
CDR3aa: CASSLAGTQETQYF

v_gene: TRBV19
abundance: NA
d_gene: NA
j_gene: TRBJ1-1
CDR3nt: TGTGCCAGTAGTATTGGGAGCAGATCGAACACTGAAGCTTTCTTT
CDR3aa: CASSIGSRSNTEAFF

v_gene: TRBV13
abundance: NA
d_gene: NA
j_gene: TRBJ2-3
CDR3nt: TGTGCCAGCAGCAGACAGCGCACAGATACGCAGTATTTT
CDR3aa: CASSRQRTDTQYF

v_gene: TRBV5-4
abundance: NA
d_gene: TRBD2
j_gene: TRBJ2-1
CDR3nt: TGTGCCAGCAACCCCGGGACTACGGGGTACAATGAGCAGTTCTTC
CDR3aa: CASNPGTTGYNEQFF